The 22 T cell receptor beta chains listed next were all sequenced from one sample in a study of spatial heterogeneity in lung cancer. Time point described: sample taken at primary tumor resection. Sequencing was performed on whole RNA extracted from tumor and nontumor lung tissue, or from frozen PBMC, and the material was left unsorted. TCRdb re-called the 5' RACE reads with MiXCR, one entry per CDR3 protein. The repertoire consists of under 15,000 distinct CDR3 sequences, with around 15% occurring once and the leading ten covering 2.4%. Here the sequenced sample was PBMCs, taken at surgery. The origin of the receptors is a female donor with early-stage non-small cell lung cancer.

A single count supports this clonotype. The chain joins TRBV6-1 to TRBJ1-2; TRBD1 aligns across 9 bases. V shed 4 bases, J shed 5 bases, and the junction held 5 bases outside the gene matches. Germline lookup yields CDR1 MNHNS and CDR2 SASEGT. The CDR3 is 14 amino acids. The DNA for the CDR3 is TGTGCCAGCAGTGGCTGGACAGGGGATTATGGCTACACCTTC. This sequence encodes CASSGWTGDYGYTF.

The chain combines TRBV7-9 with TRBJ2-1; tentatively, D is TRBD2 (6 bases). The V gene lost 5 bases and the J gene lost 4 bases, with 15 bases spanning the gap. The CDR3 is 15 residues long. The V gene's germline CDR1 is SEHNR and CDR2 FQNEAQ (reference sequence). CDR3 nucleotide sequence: TGTGCCAGCAGCCCGAAGGGAGGAGGGTACAATGAGCAGTTCTTC. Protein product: CASSPKGGGYNEQFF.

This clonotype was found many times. The CDR3 protein is CASRPGGVDTGELFF. CDR3 sequence (DNA): TGTGCCAGCAGACCAGGGGGTGTGGACACCGGGGAGCTGTTTTTT. The rearrangement joins TRBV28 to TRBJ2-2, with TRBD1 matching over 7 bases. Germline V lookup: CDR1 MDHEN, CDR2 SYDVKM. With V trimmed by 6 bases and J by 3 bases, 7 bases remained unmatched. The CDR3 loop spans 15 amino acids. Full variable domain (outside the CDR3, taken from reference TRBV28 and TRBJ2-2): DVKVTQSSRYLVKRTGEKVFLECVQDMDHENMFWYRQDPGLGLRLIYFSYDVKMKEKGDIPEGYSVSREKKERFSLILESASTNQTSMYLCASRPGGVDTGELFFGEGSRLTVL.

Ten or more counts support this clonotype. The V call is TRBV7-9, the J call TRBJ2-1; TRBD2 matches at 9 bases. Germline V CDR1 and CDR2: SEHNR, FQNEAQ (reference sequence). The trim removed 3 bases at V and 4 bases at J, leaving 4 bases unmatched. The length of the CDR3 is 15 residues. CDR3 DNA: TGTGCCAGCAGCTTCCCTAGCGGGAAATACAATGAGCAGTTCTTC. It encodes CASSFPSGKYNEQFF.

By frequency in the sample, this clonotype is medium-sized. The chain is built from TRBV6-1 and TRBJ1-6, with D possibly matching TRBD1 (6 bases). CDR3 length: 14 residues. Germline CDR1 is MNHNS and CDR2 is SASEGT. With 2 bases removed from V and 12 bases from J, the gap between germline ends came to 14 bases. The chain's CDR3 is CASSESPRGQPLHF. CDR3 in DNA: TGTGCCAGCAGTGAATCCCCCCGGGGGCAACCCCTCCACTTT.

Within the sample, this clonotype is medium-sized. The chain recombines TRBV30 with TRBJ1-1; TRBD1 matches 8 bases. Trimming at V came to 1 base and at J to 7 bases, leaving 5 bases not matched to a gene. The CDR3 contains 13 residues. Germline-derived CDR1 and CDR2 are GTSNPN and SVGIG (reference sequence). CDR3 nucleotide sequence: TGTGCCTGGAGTGACCACAGGGGGAGTGAAGCTTTCTTT. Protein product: CAWSDHRGSEAFF.

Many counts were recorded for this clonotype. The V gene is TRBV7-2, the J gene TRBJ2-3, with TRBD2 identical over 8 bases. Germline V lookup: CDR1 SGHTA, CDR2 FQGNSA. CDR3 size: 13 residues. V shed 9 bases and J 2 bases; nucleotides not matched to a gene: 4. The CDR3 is CASRGGYTDTQYF. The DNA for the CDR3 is TGTGCCAGTCGGGGGGGGTACACAGATACGCAGTATTTT.

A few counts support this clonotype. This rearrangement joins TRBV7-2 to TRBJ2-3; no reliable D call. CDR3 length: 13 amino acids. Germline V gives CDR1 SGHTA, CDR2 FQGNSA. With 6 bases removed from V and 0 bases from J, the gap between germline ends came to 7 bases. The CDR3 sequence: CASRRPSTDTQYF. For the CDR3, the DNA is TGTGCCAGCAGGAGGCCGAGCACAGATACGCAGTATTTT.

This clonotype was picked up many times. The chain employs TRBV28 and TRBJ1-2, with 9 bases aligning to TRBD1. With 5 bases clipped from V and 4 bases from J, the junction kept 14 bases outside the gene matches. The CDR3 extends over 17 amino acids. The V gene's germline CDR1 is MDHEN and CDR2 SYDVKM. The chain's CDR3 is CASSAPGQGGFGYGYTF. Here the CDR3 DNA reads TGTGCCAGCAGTGCCCCGGGACAGGGAGGGTTTGGCTATGGCTACACCTTC.

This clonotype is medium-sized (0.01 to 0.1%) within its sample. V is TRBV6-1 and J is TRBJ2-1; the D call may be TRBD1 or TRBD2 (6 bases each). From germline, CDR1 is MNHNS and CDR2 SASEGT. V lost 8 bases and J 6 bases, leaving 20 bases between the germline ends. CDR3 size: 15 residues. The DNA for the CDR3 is TGTGCCAGCGGCAGAGGGGGGACTGCCTTCAATGAGCAGTTCTTC. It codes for CASGRGGTAFNEQFF.

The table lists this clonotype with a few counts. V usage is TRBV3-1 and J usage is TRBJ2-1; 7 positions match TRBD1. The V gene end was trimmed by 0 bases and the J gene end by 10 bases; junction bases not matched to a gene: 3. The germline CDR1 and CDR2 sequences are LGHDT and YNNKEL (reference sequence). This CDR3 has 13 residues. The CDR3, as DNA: TGTGCCAGCAGCCAAGACCGGGACAGAGAGCAGTTCTTC. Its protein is CASSQDRDREQFF.

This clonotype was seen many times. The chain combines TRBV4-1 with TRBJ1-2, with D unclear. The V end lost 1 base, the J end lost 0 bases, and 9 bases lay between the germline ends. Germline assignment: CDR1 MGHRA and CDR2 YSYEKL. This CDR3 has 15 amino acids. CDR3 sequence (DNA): TGCGCCAGCAGCCAAGTCGGCAACGCTAACTATGGCTACACCTTC. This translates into CASSQVGNANYGYTF.

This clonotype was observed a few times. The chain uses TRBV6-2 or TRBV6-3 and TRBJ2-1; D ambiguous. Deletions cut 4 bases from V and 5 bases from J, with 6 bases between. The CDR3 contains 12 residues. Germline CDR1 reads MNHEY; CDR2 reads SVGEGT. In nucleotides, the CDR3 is TGTGCCAGCAGTTTTACGCACAATGAGCAGTTCTTC. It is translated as CASSFTHNEQFF.

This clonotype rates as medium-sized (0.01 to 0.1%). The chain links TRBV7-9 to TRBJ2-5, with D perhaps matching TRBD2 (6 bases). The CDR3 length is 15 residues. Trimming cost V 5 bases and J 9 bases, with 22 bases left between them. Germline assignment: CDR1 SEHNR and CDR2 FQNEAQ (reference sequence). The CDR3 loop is CASSPKGTGLDAQYF. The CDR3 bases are TGTGCCAGCAGCCCTAAGGGGACTGGCCTCGACGCCCAGTACTTC.

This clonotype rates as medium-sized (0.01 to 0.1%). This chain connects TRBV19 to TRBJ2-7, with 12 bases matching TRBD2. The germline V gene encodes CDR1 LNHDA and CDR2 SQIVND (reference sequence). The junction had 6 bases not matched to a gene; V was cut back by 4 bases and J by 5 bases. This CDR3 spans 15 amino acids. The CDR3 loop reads CASSTRLAGADEQYF. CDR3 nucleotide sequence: TGTGCCAGTAGTACTCGACTAGCGGGGGCCGACGAGCAGTACTTC.

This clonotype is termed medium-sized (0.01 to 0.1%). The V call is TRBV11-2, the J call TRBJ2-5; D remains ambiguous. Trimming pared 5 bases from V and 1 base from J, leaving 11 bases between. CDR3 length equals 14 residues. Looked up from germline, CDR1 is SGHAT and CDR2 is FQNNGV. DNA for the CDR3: TGTGCCAGCAGCGTCAGCACTGTCCAAGAGACCCAGTACTTC. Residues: CASSVSTVQETQYF.

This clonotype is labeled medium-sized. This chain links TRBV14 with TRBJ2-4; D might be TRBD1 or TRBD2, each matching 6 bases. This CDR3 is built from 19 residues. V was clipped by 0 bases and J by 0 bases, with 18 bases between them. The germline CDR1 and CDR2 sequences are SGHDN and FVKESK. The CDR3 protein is CASSQDRIGGRIAKNIQYF. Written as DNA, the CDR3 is TGTGCCAGCAGCCAAGATCGGATAGGGGGGAGGATAGCCAAAAACATTCAGTACTTC. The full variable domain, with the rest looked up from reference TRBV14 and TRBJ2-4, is EAGVTQFPSHSVIEKGQTVTLRCDPISGHDNLYWYRRVMGKEIKFLLHFVKESKQDESGMPNNRFLAERTGGTYSTLKVQPAELEDSGVYFCASSQDRIGGRIAKNIQYFGAGTRLSVL.

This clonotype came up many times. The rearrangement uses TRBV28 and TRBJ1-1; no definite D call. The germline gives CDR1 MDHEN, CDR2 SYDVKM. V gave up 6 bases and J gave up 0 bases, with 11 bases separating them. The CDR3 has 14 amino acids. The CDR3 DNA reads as TGTGCCAGCAGCCCCGGGGTGGTGAACACTGAAGCTTTCTTT. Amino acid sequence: CASSPGVVNTEAFF.

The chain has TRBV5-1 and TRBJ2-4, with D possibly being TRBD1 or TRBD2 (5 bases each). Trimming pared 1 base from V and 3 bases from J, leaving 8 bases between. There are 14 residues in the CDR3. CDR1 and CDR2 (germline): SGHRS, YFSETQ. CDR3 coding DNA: TGCGCCAGCAGCTTGCAGGGAGACAAAAACATTCAGTACTTC. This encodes CASSLQGDKNIQYF. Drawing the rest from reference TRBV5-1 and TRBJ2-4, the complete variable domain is KAGVTQTPRYLIKTRGQQVTLSCSPISGHRSVSWYQQTPGQGLQFLFEYFSETQRNKGNFPGRFSGRQFSNSRSEMNVSTLELGDSALYLCASSLQGDKNIQYFGAGTRLSVL.

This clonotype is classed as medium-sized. As DNA, the CDR3 is TGTGCCAGCAGCTGGGGACTAGCGGGAAACAATGAGCAGTTCTTC. This gives the protein CASSWGLAGNNEQFF. The rearrangement links TRBV7-8 to TRBJ2-1; 13 bases fit TRBD2. Germline CDR1 SGHVS, CDR2 FQNEAQ. The CDR3 covers 15 residues. J lost 5 bases, V lost 4 bases, and 2 bases had no gene match.

The CDR3 loop reads CASSAWTDQETQYF. DNA for the CDR3: TGTGCCAGCAGCGCCTGGACTGACCAAGAGACCCAGTACTTC. The chain uses TRBV7-9 and TRBJ2-5, with D perhaps TRBD2 (5 bases). In germline, CDR1 is SEHNR, CDR2 FQNEAQ (reference sequence). The CDR3 contains 14 residues. Trimming cost V 5 bases and J 0 bases, with 10 bases left between them.

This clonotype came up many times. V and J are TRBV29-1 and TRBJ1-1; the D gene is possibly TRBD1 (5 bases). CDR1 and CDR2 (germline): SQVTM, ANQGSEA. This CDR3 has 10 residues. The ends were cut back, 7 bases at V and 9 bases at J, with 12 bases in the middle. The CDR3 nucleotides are TGCAGCGCTAAACAGGACAAAGCTTTCTTT. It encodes CSAKQDKAFF.